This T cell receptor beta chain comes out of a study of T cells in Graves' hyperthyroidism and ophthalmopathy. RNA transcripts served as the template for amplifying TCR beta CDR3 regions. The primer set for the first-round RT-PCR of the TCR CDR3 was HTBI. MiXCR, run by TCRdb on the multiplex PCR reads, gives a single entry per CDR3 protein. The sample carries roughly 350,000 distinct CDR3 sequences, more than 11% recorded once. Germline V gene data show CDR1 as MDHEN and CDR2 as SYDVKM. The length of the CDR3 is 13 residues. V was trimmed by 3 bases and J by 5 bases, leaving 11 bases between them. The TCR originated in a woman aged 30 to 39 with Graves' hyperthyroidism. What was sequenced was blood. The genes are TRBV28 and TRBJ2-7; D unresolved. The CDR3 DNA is TGTGCCAGCAGTTTTCCTACCTCGCACGAGCAGTACTTC. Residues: CASSFPTSHEQYF.